The clone carrying this T cell receptor beta chain was seen just once. This table comes from immunoSEQ multiplex PCR, and its TCRdb copy is limited to in-frame clones, with some not included. The sample carries fewer than 350,000 clones, approximately 81% recorded once. The data belong to a study of blood T cell repertoires in COVID-19. Membership in each cohort depended on participant-reported clinical history. Before being deemed recovered, Cohort 3 donors had two negative PCRs, clearance, or symptom resolution. The CDR3 covers 13 residues. Germline-derived CDR1 and CDR2 are MNHEY and SMNVEV (reference sequence). Trimming pared 5 bases from V and 6 bases from J, leaving 10 bases between.

The clonotype was recovered from a woman in her forties or fifties who had recovered from COVID-19. The rearrangement joins TRBV27 to TRBJ2-2, with D possibly matching TRBD1 (5 bases). Sequencing was carried out using PBMCs or T cells enriched from blood (not recorded which). CDR3: CASSAWGAGELFF. The CDR3 region has the DNA TGTGCCAGCAGTGCATGGGGCGCCGGGGAGCTGTTTTTT.